This T cell receptor (beta chain) was recovered during a study of blood T cell repertoires in COVID-19 (dated by TCRdb to 2020 to 2021). General notes on the study: Collaborator samples came from the United States, Italy and Spain and covered acute and convalescent phases of COVID-19. The repertoires were released in a freely available public database intended as a resource for research on the immune response to SARS-CoV-2. The dataset comprised deeply sampled blood TCRbeta repertoires from subjects exposed to, actively infected with, or recovered from COVID-19. Samples came from the ongoing ImmuneRACE study (first 160 participants) plus 1,254 subjects from 6 global collaborators. HLA class I and class II types, where available, came from metadata supplied by the sample provider rather than from assay-based typing. The sample metadata nearly always contained a de-identified subject ID, COVID-19 status, age in years and sex. The prospective study material was composed of cDNA or gDNA derived from T cells, B-cell-depleted T cells, or PBMCs. Paper-wide results and their limitations: The amount of clinical and demographic metadata varied by source and participant and was provided uncurated.

TCRbeta CDR3 regions were amplified from genomic DNA using the immunoSEQ Assay, a bias-controlled multiplex PCR. For the original study's pipeline: The number of nucleated cells in each sample was estimated from the amplification of reference gene primers within the assay. To quantify the absolute abundance of each unique TCRbeta CDR3 rearrangement, sequence reads were collapsed and filtered. For each sample, productive Simpson clonality was calculated as the square root of Simpson's diversity index over productive rearrangements. In TCRdb, the immuneACCESS table is reduced to in-frame sequences with V and J assigned. These tables do not hold every clone; where another copy was compared, an unresolved V gene accounts for under half, and the others remain unexplained. V, J and clone size derive from that table, while D and trimming were established from the DNA sequence. In all, the sample holds some 65,000 clones, and roughly 85% of those were seen once. The ten largest clones add up to roughly 2.9% of the sample.

Each collaborating institution followed its own protocols to collect whole blood in K2EDTA tubes. Collaborator samples were shipped for TCRbeta analysis as frozen whole blood, isolated PBMCs, or DNA extracted from either sample type. As regards this clone: The clone's antigen remains unknown. Per-nucleotide qualities are absent, and no much larger clonotype sits a single base away.

Reading the germline V gene gives CDR1 KGHDR and CDR2 SFDVKD. V is cut back by 8 bases and J by 5 bases, with 8 bases in the junction unmatched. The CDR3 measures 15 amino acids from cysteine to phenylalanine. Of the read, only the CDR3 DNA is kept; its 45 bases are in frame from base 1. This receptor chain uses TRBV24-1 and TRBJ2-1, and 10 bases in between align with TRBD2. The TCR was taken from a man older than 75 with acute or convalescent COVID-19. Sequenced material: peripheral blood. The encoded CDR3 is CATNKSGRGNNEQFF. The nucleotide sequence reads as follows: TGTGCCACCAACAAGAGCGGGAGGGGAAACAATGAGCAGTTCTTC.